This paragraph covers one TCR beta chain sequence. V dropped 0 bases and J dropped 4; count of bases not matched to a gene: 2. CDR1 is WNHNN, CDR2 SYGVQD, per germline (reference sequence). This CDR3 contains 15 residues. These data belong to a study of stem cell transplantation in POMP-related autoinflammatory disease. Clones were read by immunoSEQ multiplex PCR, and TCRdb kept only the in-frame ones, dropping some. This repertoire shows approximately 65,000 clones, approximately 90% found once; its top ten account for more than 0.55%. The chain links TRBV10-1 to TRBJ2-5; the match to TRBD2 covers 10 bases. Sequencing used CD4+ T cells from PBMCs, obtained after stem cell transplantation. This TCR was sampled from a human patient with POMP-related autoinflammation and immune dysregulation (PRAID). Some T cells may have originated in the graft donor. The DNA of the CDR3 is TGCGCCAGCAGTGAGTCACTAGCGGGAAGAGAGACCCAGTACTTC. Its protein is CASSESLAGRETQYF.